The sequence of this TCR beta chain was determined in a study of read filtering for tumor transcriptome and immune sequencing (dated by TCRdb to the early 2020s). In the study overall: The cohort was composed of 17 to 20 male and some 13 female patients, with a mean age of around 66 years and an age range of about 40 to 90. Under revised international staging, 8 or 9 patients fell into R-ISS I, approximately 15 into R-ISS II and six or seven into R-ISS III. After DNase treatment, whole-transcriptome libraries were prepared using the TruSeq RNA Access Library Prep Kit. Per sample, about 4.05 to 10.27 million TCR-region mapped reads were obtained with IR-seq, compared with only about 85 to 1,400 with RNA-seq. Using the same bone marrow samples, the study ran both targeted immune repertoire sequencing and bulk whole-transcriptome sequencing and then compared the TCR repertoires from each method. A main aim was a read-filtering strategy for immune repertoire data, specifically whether clonotypes supported by a single read should be removed. The research as a whole found: The correlation between IR-seq and RNA-seq shared clonotype proportions rose when single-read clonotypes were removed. Rather than purified T cells, the sorted CD138-negative fraction was a mixed bone marrow immune population. Single-read clonotypes made up about 87% of clonotypes but roughly 3.2% of total reads in IR-seq, and about three quarters of clonotypes and approximately 48% of reads in RNA-seq. Clonotypes were captured by IR-seq at much higher depth and more reliably than by RNA-seq, and smaller IR-seq throughput was sufficient for identification of most shared clonotypes.

This clonotype was seen at least ten times. Its antigen is still unknown. There are no base qualities to consult, and no much larger clone falls within one base. The Immunoverse kit was used to build TCR libraries from roughly 440 ng RNA, with molecular barcoded adaptors covering alpha/delta and beta/gamma chains. TCR library preparation used the same RNA that was used for transcriptome sequencing. Sequencing of TCR libraries was carried out on an Illumina HiSeq 4000 with 2 x 150 cycles. Processing in the source paper ran as follows. MiXCR aligned TCR reads to human V, D, J and C references and assembled the aligned reads into CDR3 clonotypes, with quality filtering and error correction included. Clonotype counts and gene usage diversity were analyzed with the tcR package in R. Raw mapping reads were checked after the RNA-seq reads had been mapped by STAR aligner version 2.5.3a onto the human GRCh37 genome. To test how sequencing depth affected the clonotypes detected, IR-seq fastq files were randomly downsampled with Seqtk 1.3. TCRdb reanalyzed the raw reads on its own, using fastp at Q25 for trimming and MiXCR for clone calling, and kept in-frame beta chains. Rows with one shared CDR3 protein collapse into an entry with the most common genes and DNA. These V and J calls are TCRdb output, not the study's own analysis. The sample profile shows 50,000 or so distinct CDR3 sequences; roughly 12% of them were found once. The ten largest clonotypes hold more than 12% of the sample.

CDR1 is given as SGHRS and CDR2 as YFSETQ, both from the germline V gene. The CDR3 has 15 amino acids, counting the end cysteine and phenylalanine. The DNA shown is the 45-base CDR3, in frame from base 1. After removal of 0 bases from V and 10 bases from J, the junction retains 5 bases not matched to a gene. Bone marrow was sampled from every patient at the time of active disease. Ficoll-Hypaque density gradient centrifugation was used to isolate bone marrow mononuclear cells. Myeloma plasma cells were removed and CD138-negative cells were collected by negative selection after labeling with CD138 magnetic microbeads on a MACS separator. The purity of the isolated cells was checked by flow cytometry with CD138 antibodies on an Attune NxT. TRIzol reagent was used to extract total RNA, which was then quantified with a NanoDrop spectrophotometer. Paired RNA-seq and IR-seq were performed on each patient's CD138-negative bone marrow sample.

The chain links TRBV5-1 with TRBJ1-6; 9 central bases correspond to TRBD1. This receptor was identified in a donor at least 40 years old with multiple myeloma. Sequences were obtained from a population of CD138-negative cells sorted from bone marrow. The cell subset or site label for this specimen denotes: bone marrow mononuclear cells depleted of CD138+ plasma/myeloma cells by negative magnetic selection. Here is the DNA: TGCGCCAGCAGCTTGGCGGGGACAGGGAGATCACCCCTCCACTTT. It specifies CASSLAGTGRSPLHF.